This T cell receptor beta chain was observed in a study of CD8+CD57+ T cells in acquired aplastic anemia. This clonotype has at least ten counts. Profiles of TCR beta VDJ and CDR3 were generated from a genomic DNA template. TCRdb fed the reads into MiXCR, producing one record per CDR3 protein. Counted here are hundreds of thousands of distinct CDR3 sequences, less than 35% occurring once; the ten biggest clones make up less than 1%. Patients who underwent sequencing had shown CD8+CD57+ cell expansion by flow cytometry. This TCR was sampled from a human donor with aplastic anemia. Sample: sorted CD4+, CD8+, or CD8+CD57+ T cells (not recorded which) from PBMCs.

The CDR3 DNA reads as TGTGCCACCAGTGATTCCGGACAGGGACGGGCTTTCTTT. This sequence encodes CATSDSGQGRAFF. The chain is built from TRBV24-1 and TRBJ1-1, with 8 nucleotides matching TRBD1. Trimming took 2 bases from V and 11 from J; bases not matched to a gene: 6. The CDR3 length is 13 residues. Germline V gene data show CDR1 as KGHDR and CDR2 as SFDVKD.